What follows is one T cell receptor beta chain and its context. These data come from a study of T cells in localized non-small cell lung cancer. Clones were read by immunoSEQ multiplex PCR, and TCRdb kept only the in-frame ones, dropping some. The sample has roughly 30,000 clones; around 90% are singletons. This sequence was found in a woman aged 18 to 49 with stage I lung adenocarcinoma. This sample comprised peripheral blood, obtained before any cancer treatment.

The CDR3 region is CASSPEVQMNTEAFF. The CDR3 DNA follows: TGTGCCAGCTCACCAGAAGTACAGATGAACACTGAAGCTTTCTTT. The chain couples TRBV18 to TRBJ1-1, with D unresolved. Germline lookup yields CDR1 KGHSH and CDR2 LQKENI. Between the trimmed V and J ends, which lost 2 bases and 0 bases, there was a span of 10 bases. CDR3 size: 15 residues.